The 17 T cell receptor beta chains listed next were all sequenced from one sample in a study of blood T cell repertoires in COVID-19. The repertoire was sequenced with immunoSEQ multiplex PCR; TCRdb's copy has only in-frame clones and lacks some. The sample holds 65,000 to 90,000 clones, 70% to 85% seen once. The specimen sequenced was peripheral blood. The source is a man in his sixties with active or convalescent COVID-19.

This sequence joins TRBV9 and TRBJ1-2, with 8 bases that match TRBD1. V lost 3 bases, J lost 1 base, and 5 bases stayed unmatched. The CDR3 extends over 15 amino acids. Germline values: CDR1 SGDLS, CDR2 YYNGEE. The CDR3, as DNA: TGTGCCAGCAGCGAAAGGGACAGGAGTAACTATGGCTACACCTTC. Translation gives CASSERDRSNYGYTF. The complete variable domain, with remaining parts taken from reference TRBV9 and TRBJ1-2, reads DSGVTQTPKHLITATGQRVTLRCSPRSGDLSVYWYQQSLDQGLQFLIQYYNGEERAKGNILERFSAQQFPDLHSELNLSSLELGDSALYFCASSERDRSNYGYTFGSGTRLTVV.

This clone was recorded once. The V and J genes are TRBV5-1 and TRBJ1-1; tentatively, D is TRBD1 (5 bases). The CDR3 length is 16 residues. Germline CDR1 is SGHRS and CDR2 is YFSETQ. The ends were cut back, 0 bases at V and 0 bases at J, with 12 bases in the middle. CDR3 DNA: TGCGCCAGCAGCTTGGCCGGGGGGTCAATGAACACTGAAGCTTTCTTT. This codes for CASSLAGGSMNTEAFF.

The CDR3 sequence is CASSLEGTNEQYF. CDR3 DNA sequence: TGTGCCAGCAGCTTAGAGGGCACCAACGAGCAGTACTTC. This chain joins TRBV11-3 and TRBJ2-7; D is uncertain. V was pared by 0 bases and J by 5 bases, with 8 bases between. Germline V gene data show CDR1 as SGHNT and CDR2 as YENEEA. The CDR3 covers 13 residues. The full variable domain, completed using reference TRBV11-3 and TRBJ2-7, is EAGVVQSPRYKIIEKKQPVAFWCNPISGHNTLYWYLQNLGQGPELLIRYENEEAVDDSQLPKDRFSAERLKGVDSTLKIQPAELGDSAVYLCASSLEGTNEQYFGPGTRLTVT.

In its sample, this clone ranks as medium-sized. The V call is TRBV19, the J call TRBJ1-4; 12 bases are shared with TRBD1. CDR1 LNHDA and CDR2 SQIVND come from the germline V gene (reference sequence). The CDR3 contains 15 residues. V dropped 3 bases and J dropped 8; count of bases not matched to a gene: 4. The CDR3 region has the DNA TGTGCCAGTAGTATGGGACAGGGGGCGCGAGAAAAACTGTTTTTT. Its protein is CASSMGQGAREKLFF.

This rearrangement joins TRBV7-2 to TRBJ2-2; a weak D match, TRBD1 (6 bases). The CDR3 length is 14 residues. Trimming took 3 bases from V and 4 from J, leaving 9 bases between them. Germline CDR1 reads SGHTA; CDR2 reads FQGNSA. CDR3 sequence: CASSLGTSTGELFF. CDR3 nucleotides: TGTGCCAGCAGCTTGGGGACAAGCACCGGGGAGCTGTTTTTT.

The chain couples TRBV5-1 to TRBJ2-3; 10 bases are a match to TRBD2. The J segment lost 2 bases and the V segment lost 4 bases, leaving 7 bases of the junction unmatched. This CDR3 is built from 16 residues. Germline values: CDR1 SGHRS, CDR2 YFSETQ. CDR3 loop: CASSISGGLNTDTQYF. The CDR3 DNA reads TGCGCCAGCAGCATTAGCGGGGGGTTGAACACAGATACGCAGTATTTT.

CDR3 region: CASSWGRMNTEAFF. In nucleotides, the CDR3 is TGTGCCAGTAGTTGGGGCAGAATGAACACTGAAGCTTTCTTT. This chain joins TRBV19 and TRBJ1-1; a possible D gene is TRBD1 (5 bases). The CDR3 extends over 14 amino acids. V shed 5 bases and J shed 0 bases, with 10 bases lying between them. CDR1 and CDR2 from the germline V gene are LNHDA and SQIVND (reference sequence).

J is TRBJ1-1 and V is TRBV2; D gene uncertain. The CDR3 totals 13 residues. Looked up from germline, CDR1 is SNHLY and CDR2 is FYNNEI. The V end lost 3 bases, the J end lost 5 bases, and 10 bases lay between the germline ends. In DNA, the CDR3 is TGTGCCAGCAGTGATTGGGGAGGAACTGAAGCTTTCTTT. Amino acids: CASSDWGGTEAFF.

V is TRBV2 and J is TRBJ2-1; D gene ambiguous. The CDR3 runs 15 residues. Trimming stripped 8 bases from V and 0 bases from J, with 14 bases between. CDR1 and CDR2 (germline): SNHLY, FYNNEI. CDR3: CASRRVPTSYNEQFF. In DNA form, the CDR3 reads TGTGCCAGCCGCCGGGTCCCAACCTCCTACAATGAGCAGTTCTTC.

This chain uses TRBV29-1 with TRBJ2-2; no reliable D call. V gave up 6 bases and J gave up 1 base, with 9 bases separating them. CDR3 length: 13 residues. Germline assignment: CDR1 SQVTM and CDR2 ANQGSEA. The CDR3 protein is CSVPRLNTGELFF. The CDR3 DNA reads TGCAGCGTCCCACGACTGAACACCGGGGAGCTGTTTTTT.

The chain has TRBV7-9 and TRBJ1-2; perhaps TRBD1 as D (5 bases). Germline CDR1 and CDR2: SEHNR and FQNEAQ (reference sequence). The CDR3 totals 13 residues. The V end lost 4 bases, the J end lost 9 bases, and 15 bases lay between the germline ends. CDR3 sequence: CASSSQVLGSYTF. In DNA form, the CDR3 reads TGTGCCAGCAGCTCACAGGTCCTGGGAAGCTACACCTTC.

The DNA of the CDR3 is TGTGCCAGCAGCCAGACAGGACTGAACACCGGGGAGCTGTTTTTT. Encoded protein: CASSQTGLNTGELFF. The chain links TRBV7-3 to TRBJ2-2; D might be TRBD1 (6 bases). Trimming removed 5 bases at V and 1 base at J, with 11 bases between. From germline, CDR1 is SGHTA and CDR2 FQGTGA. This CDR3 has 15 amino acids.

The genes are TRBV30 and TRBJ2-3; D may be TRBD2 (5 bases). The germline gives CDR1 GTSNPN, CDR2 SVGIG (reference sequence). The CDR3 spans 14 residues. V was trimmed by 7 bases and J by 0 bases, leaving 14 bases between them. The CDR3 protein is CAFRRGTSTDTQYF. For the CDR3, the DNA is TGTGCCTTCAGACGGGGAACTAGCACAGATACGCAGTATTTT.

V is TRBV5-4 and J is TRBJ2-5; the match to TRBD1 covers 8 bases. The CDR3 spans 13 residues. Trimming at V came to 3 bases and at J to 3 bases, leaving 1 base not matched to a gene. CDR1 and CDR2 (germline): SGHNT, YYREEE (reference sequence). CDR3 DNA: TGTGCCAGCAGCTGGACAGGGAAAGAGACCCAGTACTTC. This translates into CASSWTGKETQYF.

The sample holds one count of this clone. The chain links TRBV7-2 to TRBJ1-2; 7 bases match TRBD1. The length of the CDR3 is 17 residues. V dropped 6 bases and J dropped 2; count of bases not matched to a gene: 15. Germline V gives CDR1 SGHTA, CDR2 FQGNSA. CDR3 in amino acids: CASRTGTDVSINYGYTF. The DNA for the CDR3 is TGTGCCAGCAGAACCGGGACAGACGTCTCTATCAACTATGGCTACACCTTC.

This clone is a singleton in its sample. This chain uses TRBV19 with TRBJ1-1, with TRBD1 as a possible D gene (6 bases). The germline CDR1 and CDR2 sequences are LNHDA and SQIVND (reference sequence). The CDR3 sequence is 15 residues long. Between the trimmed V and J ends, which lost 3 bases and 4 bases, there was a span of 15 bases. This CDR3 is CASSINRDAGTEAFF. The CDR3 DNA reads TGTGCCAGTAGTATCAACAGGGACGCAGGCACTGAAGCTTTCTTT.

This clone has a count of ten or more. The chain is built from TRBV5-5 and TRBJ1-3, with 7 bases aligning to TRBD1. V gave up 0 bases and J gave up 4 bases; unmatched junction bases: 13. The CDR3 is made up of 18 amino acids. The germline V gene has CDR1 SGHKS and CDR2 YYEKEE (reference sequence). The CDR3 sequence: CASSLAPLDRARGNTIYF. The CDR3 region has the DNA TGTGCCAGCAGCTTGGCTCCCCTTGACAGGGCAAGAGGAAACACCATATATTTT.